The 11 T cell receptor beta chains reported below all come from one sample, sequenced in a study of beta chain features in type 1 diabetes. Every bit of the isolated RNA underwent reverse transcription, so sequencing read expressed TCRB transcripts. Profiling relied on immunoSEQ multiplex PCR, and the TCRdb table lists in-frame clones only, not all of them. The repertoire holds some 400,000 clones, with roughly 16% as singletons. The sample was naive CD4+ T cells from blood. These receptors originate from a woman under 30 in good health.

This clone has a handful of counts. The chain is built from TRBV7-9 and TRBJ2-3; D ambiguous. The ends were cut back, 0 bases at V and 4 bases at J, with 2 bases in the middle. Germline V gives CDR1 SEHNR, CDR2 FQNEAQ (reference sequence). This CDR3 has 12 amino acids. Here the CDR3 reads CASSLASDTQYF. The CDR3 DNA is TGTGCCAGCAGCTTAGCCTCAGATACGCAGTATTTT.

The chain joins TRBV4-2 to TRBJ2-7, with 16 bases aligning to TRBD2. The CDR3 length is 18 residues. Trimming at V came to 4 bases and at J to 1 base, leaving 7 bases not matched to a gene. Germline assignment: CDR1 LGHNA and CDR2 YNFKEQ. The CDR3 DNA reads TGTGCCAGCAGCCGTGCGGGACTAGCGGGAGGGGGTTCCTACGAGCAGTACTTC. Protein: CASSRAGLAGGGSYEQYF.

This clone has just a few counts. The rearrangement uses TRBV14 and TRBJ2-7; 7 bases match TRBD2. This CDR3 region has 15 residues. The ends lost 5 bases at V and 2 bases at J; junction bases unmatched: 9. Germline V gene sequence: CDR1 SGHDN, CDR2 FVKESK. Here the CDR3 DNA reads TGTGCCAGCAGCGGGGGAATAGCGGGCGCCTACGAGCAGTACTTC. The encoded protein is CASSGGIAGAYEQYF.

Only a few counts were recorded for this clone. The CDR3: CAWSGTSGRPGQYF. The CDR3 DNA is TGTGCCTGGAGTGGGACTAGCGGGAGGCCGGGGCAGTACTTC. This chain connects TRBV30 to TRBJ2-7, with 14 bases lining up with TRBD2. The CDR3 totals 14 residues. The V gene end was trimmed by 1 base and the J gene end by 9 bases; junction bases not matched to a gene: 5. The germline gives CDR1 GTSNPN, CDR2 SVGIG (reference sequence).

The gene calls are TRBV6-1 and TRBJ2-7; the match to TRBD1 covers 8 bases. The V gene's germline CDR1 is MNHNS and CDR2 SASEGT. V shed 11 bases and J 2 bases; nucleotides not matched to a gene: 5. The CDR3 contains 12 residues. The CDR3 loop is CAGRDRTYEQYF. CDR3 DNA sequence: TGTGCCGGACGGGACAGGACCTACGAGCAGTACTTC.

This clone turned up a few times. The rearrangement links TRBV5-1 to TRBJ2-1; 11 positions match TRBD2. Losses at the gene ends were 1 base for V and 9 bases for J; bases not matched to a gene: 6. Looked up from germline, CDR1 is SGHRS and CDR2 is YFSETQ. The CDR3 contains 15 residues. The CDR3 reads CASSLPLAGVSEQFF. The CDR3 nucleotides are TGCGCCAGCAGCTTGCCACTAGCGGGAGTTAGTGAGCAGTTCTTC. The full variable domain, its missing parts supplied by reference TRBV5-1 and TRBJ2-1, is KAGVTQTPRYLIKTRGQQVTLSCSPISGHRSVSWYQQTPGQGLQFLFEYFSETQRNKGNFPGRFSGRQFSNSRSEMNVSTLELGDSALYLCASSLPLAGVSEQFFGPGTRLTVL.

This sequence joins TRBV10-3 and TRBJ1-5; 10 nucleotides agree with TRBD1. The V segment lost 4 bases and the J segment 6 bases; nucleotides outside the gene matches: 3. Per the germline V gene, CDR1 is ENHRY and CDR2 is SYGVKD. CDR3 length: 14 amino acids. The CDR3 region has the DNA TGTGCCATCAGTGGTGGACAGGGGGGTCAGCCCCAGCATTTT. This gives the protein CAISGGQGGQPQHF.

The chain uses TRBV18 and TRBJ1-1; 9 bases agree with TRBD1. V lost 4 bases and J lost 3; bases outside the gene matches: 12. The CDR3 sequence is 17 residues long. Germline-derived CDR1 and CDR2 are KGHSH and LQKENI. CDR3 sequence (DNA): TGTGCCAGCTCACTTTGGACAGGGGAGATTGGGTACACTGAAGCTTTCTTT. The encoded protein is CASSLWTGEIGYTEAFF.

The chain links TRBV9 to TRBJ1-2; TRBD1 matches 7 bases. V shed 0 bases and J 6 bases; nucleotides not matched to a gene: 2. CDR1 and CDR2 (germline): SGDLS, YYNGEE. The CDR3 loop spans 13 amino acids. The CDR3 loop is CASSVGQGDGYTF. The CDR3 region has the DNA TGTGCCAGCAGCGTAGGCCAGGGGGATGGCTACACCTTC.

The chain combines TRBV30 with TRBJ2-5; perhaps TRBD2 as D (6 bases). With 0 bases removed from V and 5 bases from J, the gap between germline ends came to 22 bases. The germline gives CDR1 GTSNPN, CDR2 SVGIG (reference sequence). This CDR3 has 17 amino acids. Here the CDR3 reads CAWSVGTPGTERETQYF. Here the CDR3 DNA reads TGTGCCTGGAGTGTTGGCACTCCCGGGACTGAGAGGGAGACCCAGTACTTC.

This clone was counted between two and nine times. For the CDR3, the DNA is TGTGCCAGCAGCTTCGCGCTAGCGGGAGGCTCCTACAATGAGCAGTTCTTC. It codes for CASSFALAGGSYNEQFF. The gene calls are TRBV7-9 and TRBJ2-1; 11 positions agree with TRBD2. The germline V gene has CDR1 SEHNR and CDR2 FQNEAQ (reference sequence). With 3 bases clipped from V and 0 bases from J, the junction kept 4 bases outside the gene matches. This CDR3 has 17 amino acids.